The rows below give T cell receptor beta chains drawn from one sample of a study of spatial heterogeneity in lung cancer. TCRdb called the 5' RACE reads again in MiXCR, with one record for every CDR3 protein. Here the sample spans 35,000 to 55,000 distinct CDR3 sequences, roughly an eighth being singletons. The sequenced sample was PBMCs, obtained at surgery. Receptors were obtained from a male donor with early-stage non-small cell lung cancer. Both conserved end residues are part of each CDR3. The D gene is left open where the match is weak. A clone size is listed for some rows: how often the clone was seen (once, few, many), or a class if it is expanded.

v_call	clone_size	d_call	j_call	cdr3_length	cdr3_nt	cdr3_aa
TRBV7-2	few	NA	TRBJ1-2	15	TGTGCCAGCAGCATAGCCGGGACCCTTAACTATGGCTACACCTTC	CASSIAGTLNYGYTF
TRBV19	NA	TRBD2	TRBJ2-3	15	TGTGCCAGCACGTCGGGCGGGGGGGTTATAGATACGCAGTATTTT	CASTSGGGVIDTQYF
TRBV4-1	NA	NA	TRBJ2-4	14	TGCGCCAGCAGCCAAGATACTAGCCTAAACATTCAGTACTTC	CASSQDTSLNIQYF
TRBV18	NA	NA	TRBJ2-7	15	TGTGCCAGCTCACCACTGGCAGGGGTTTCCTACGAGCAGTACTTC	CASSPLAGVSYEQYF
TRBV28	NA	TRBD2	TRBJ2-7	15	TGTGCCAGCAGTTTGGGGGGGACCGGCTCCTACGAGCAGTACTTC	CASSLGGTGSYEQYF
TRBV5-1	many	TRBD2	TRBJ2-3	16	TGCGCCAGCAGCCGAGCTAGCGGGGGGCGCACAGATACGCAGTATTTT	CASSRASGGRTDTQYF
TRBV20-1	NA	NA	TRBJ1-4	13	TGCAGTGCTAGCCCGCCGGGACCTGAAAAACTGTTTTTT	CSASPPGPEKLFF
TRBV20-1	NA	NA	TRBJ2-3	15	TGCAGTGCTAGTCGAGTCGGGAAAAGCCCAGATACGCAGTATTTT	CSASRVGKSPDTQYF
TRBV20-1	few	TRBD2	TRBJ2-1	15	TGCAGTGCTAGGATAGCGGGAGGGAGGTACAATGAGCAGTTCTTC	CSARIAGGRYNEQFF
TRBV5-5	NA	NA	TRBJ2-7	14	TGTGCCAGCAGCTTGGGGGGACGGACCTACGAGCAGTACTTC	CASSLGGRTYEQYF
TRBV12-3/TRBV12-4	NA	TRBD1	TRBJ1-5	15	TGTGCCAGCAGGCGGACAGGGGGACAGGATCAGCCCCAGCATTTT	CASRRTGGQDQPQHF
TRBV18	once	NA	TRBJ1-5	13	TGTGCCAGCTCGTCACAGCGGGATCAGCCCCAGCATTTT	CASSSQRDQPQHF
TRBV29-1	many	NA	TRBJ2-3	13	TGCAGCGTTGATAGGGGGTTGCCAGATACGCAGTATTTT	CSVDRGLPDTQYF
TRBV5-5	few	NA	TRBJ2-1	16	TGTGCCAGCAGCCCCCCCTGGAGTGGCCCCCAGGGTGAGCAGTTCTTC	CASSPPWSGPQGEQFF
TRBV3-1	NA	NA	TRBJ1-6	13	TGTGCCAGCTCACCGGGGGGTGATTCACCCCTCCACTTT	CASSPGGDSPLHF
TRBV7-8	few	NA	TRBJ2-3	16	TGTGCCAGCAGCTTAGGGAGACTAGTTCGGACAGATACGCAGTATTTT	CASSLGRLVRTDTQYF
TRBV7-8	few	NA	TRBJ1-5	13	TGTGCCAGCAGCTTAGACCCGGTACAGCCCCAGCATTTT	CASSLDPVQPQHF
TRBV20-1	NA	NA	TRBJ2-2	12	TGCAGTGCTGGGGCCTCCACCGGGGAGCTGTTTTTT	CSAGASTGELFF
TRBV6-6	many	NA	TRBJ2-7	14	TGTGCCAGCAGTCATAAGAGAGGCTCCTACGAGCAGTACTTC	CASSHKRGSYEQYF
TRBV5-1	few	NA	TRBJ2-2	15	TGCGCCAGCAGCTTGGAACAGGGGAACACCGGGGAGCTGTTTTTT	CASSLEQGNTGELFF
TRBV11-2	many	TRBD1	TRBJ1-1	18	TGTGCCAGCAGCTTAGGTCGGACAGGGGGAAGTGGAACCACTGAAGCTTTCTTT	CASSLGRTGGSGTTEAFF
TRBV10-3	few	TRBD2	TRBJ2-7	14	TGTGCCATCAGCATAGCGGGAAATCACAACGAGCAGTACTTC	CAISIAGNHNEQYF
TRBV4-2	many	NA	TRBJ2-5	13	TGTGCCAGCAGCCAAGTAAGGGGAGAGACCCAGTACTTC	CASSQVRGETQYF
TRBV28	many	NA	TRBJ2-3	14	TGTGCCAGCAGTGGGTCGAGCGGCACAGATACGCAGTATTTT	CASSGSSGTDTQYF
TRBV5-6	NA	NA	TRBJ2-5	13	TGTGCCAGCAGCTTCGACAGGAAAGAGACCCAGTACTTC	CASSFDRKETQYF
TRBV6-1	few	TRBD1	TRBJ2-1	13	TGTGCCAGCAGTTATAACAGGGGGGATGAGCAGTTCTTC	CASSYNRGDEQFF
TRBV29-1	NA	TRBD2	TRBJ2-3	14	TGCAGCGCCGGACTAGCGGGTAGCACAGATACGCAGTATTTT	CSAGLAGSTDTQYF
TRBV28	many	TRBD2	TRBJ2-3	16	TGTGCCAGCAATACCGCAGCGGGGATTAGCACAGATACGCAGTATTTT	CASNTAAGISTDTQYF
TRBV15	few	TRBD1	TRBJ1-2	12	TGTGCCACCAGCGGGACAGGGATCGACTACACCTTC	CATSGTGIDYTF
TRBV6-2/TRBV6-3	NA	NA	TRBJ2-4	16	TGTGCCAGCAGTCCCCTCGAGGGCAGGGCCAAAAACATTCAGTACTTC	CASSPLEGRAKNIQYF
TRBV27	few	TRBD2	TRBJ2-7	14	TGTGCCAGCAGACCTCGGGAGGGCGTCCACGAGCAGTACTTC	CASRPREGVHEQYF
TRBV7-9	few	NA	TRBJ2-5	15	TGTGCCAGCAGCTTAGTGGTCCGACTAGAAGAGACCCAGTACTTC	CASSLVVRLEETQYF
TRBV11-1	few	TRBD1	TRBJ1-1	15	TGTGCCAGCAGCCTTATTGACAGGGGCAACACTGAAGCTTTCTTT	CASSLIDRGNTEAFF